The 30 T cell receptor beta chains listed next were all sequenced from one sample in a study of CD8 T cells in ankylosing spondylitis. From the 5' RACE reads, TCRdb called clonotypes with MiXCR, one entry per CDR3 protein. The table records about 200,000 distinct CDR3 sequences, 9.5% to 15% of them present only once. The sequencing input was blood, either unsorted or a sorted T cell fraction (not recorded which). The source of these receptors is a male donor with ankylosing spondylitis or in good health (not recorded which).

This clonotype was detected many times. The gene calls are TRBV12-3 or TRBV12-4 and TRBJ1-5, with D hard to call. This CDR3 is 16 amino acids long. V dropped 3 bases and J dropped 0 bases, with 12 bases sitting between them. The CDR3 region has the DNA TGTGCCAGCAGTTTCGGTAGCGTCTATAGCAATCAGCCCCAGCATTTT. Protein: CASSFGSVYSNQPQHF.

The chain uses TRBV6-6 and TRBJ1-5; D remains unclear. CDR3 size: 13 residues. CDR1 is MNHNY, CDR2 SVGAGI, per germline (reference sequence). V shed 4 bases and J shed 4 bases, with 8 bases lying between them. The CDR3 here is CASSFDGNQPQHF. For the CDR3, the DNA is TGTGCCAGCAGTTTCGACGGGAATCAGCCCCAGCATTTT.

This chain uses TRBV12-5 with TRBJ2-5; 7 bases are a match to TRBD2. This CDR3 region has 13 residues. In germline, CDR1 is LGHNT, CDR2 FRNRAP. V shed 8 bases and J 5 bases; nucleotides not matched to a gene: 8. The CDR3 region is CASTLGGSETQYF. The CDR3 DNA reads as TGTGCTAGTACCTTGGGGGGGAGCGAGACCCAGTACTTC.

The chain has TRBV4-1 and TRBJ2-7; a weak D match, TRBD2 (7 bases). V gave up 0 bases and J gave up 6 bases, with 12 bases separating them. Germline CDR1 MGHRA, CDR2 YSYEKL. CDR3 length: 14 residues. DNA of the CDR3: TGCGCCAGCAGCCAAGATCTGGGGGGGCGCGAGCAGTACTTC. Translation gives CASSQDLGGREQYF.

This rearrangement joins TRBV29-1 to TRBJ1-1; 8 nucleotides align to TRBD1. Germline-derived CDR1 and CDR2 are SQVTM and ANQGSEA. Trimming took 4 bases from V and 1 from J; bases not matched to a gene: 2. CDR3 length: 13 amino acids. The CDR3 DNA reads TGCAGCGTTGTCGACAGGGGGAACACTGAAGCTTTCTTT. The encoded protein is CSVVDRGNTEAFF.

As regards this clonotype: The junction departs from the called germline gene at one end, perhaps through a read error. This sequence joins TRBV5-1 and TRBJ2-1; 7 bases agree with TRBD2. Germline values: CDR1 SGHRS, CDR2 YFSETQ. The CDR3 has 14 residues. The CDR3 spells CASSFLSLGGTSIF. CDR3 in DNA: TGCGCCAGCAGCTTCCTAAGTTTGGGGGGGACGTCGATCTTC.

The chain joins TRBV11-2 to TRBJ2-5; 11 bases fit TRBD2. CDR3 length: 15 amino acids. CDR1 and CDR2 from the germline V gene are SGHAT and FQNNGV. J lost 4 bases, V lost 5 bases, and 6 bases had no gene match. In nucleotides, the CDR3 is TGTGCCAGCAGCACGGGACTAGCGGAGGGAGAGACCCAGTACTTC. Amino acids: CASSTGLAEGETQYF.

This clonotype has only a few counts. The chain carries TRBV12-3 or TRBV12-4 and TRBJ2-1; 10 bases match TRBD2. The CDR3 spans 15 residues. The J segment lost 4 bases and the V segment lost 7 bases, leaving 7 bases of the junction unmatched. Written as DNA, the CDR3 is TGTGCCAGCAAGATACTAGCGGGACCATACAATGAGCAGTTCTTC. As protein: CASKILAGPYNEQFF.

Only a few counts were recorded for this clonotype. The J gene is TRBJ1-2, the V gene TRBV3-1, with 11 bases identical to TRBD1. With 7 bases clipped from V and 5 bases from J, the junction kept 15 bases outside the gene matches. The CDR3 extends over 17 amino acids. In germline, CDR1 is LGHDT, CDR2 YNNKEL (reference sequence). The CDR3 protein is CASTPGQGALVLYGYTF. DNA of the CDR3: TGTGCCAGCACCCCAGGACAGGGGGCTTTAGTACTTTATGGCTACACCTTC.

The V and J genes are TRBV20-1 and TRBJ2-3; D not certain. There are 14 residues in the CDR3. In germline, CDR1 is DFQATT, CDR2 SNEGSKA (reference sequence). Trimming took 2 bases from V and 4 from J, leaving 13 bases between them. The CDR3 reads CSARRLVEADTQYF. Written as DNA, the CDR3 is TGCAGTGCTAGAAGGCTAGTAGAGGCAGATACGCAGTATTTT.

This clonotype was observed a few times. The chain has TRBV7-8 and TRBJ2-3, with D uncertain. The V end was cut by 4 bases, the J end by 4 bases, with 12 bases between. The CDR3 spans 14 residues. From germline, CDR1 is SGHVS and CDR2 FQNEAQ. The CDR3 here is CASSSSDAPDTQYF. The DNA of the CDR3 is TGTGCCAGCAGCTCCTCCGACGCCCCAGATACGCAGTATTTT.

The chain carries TRBV4-1 and TRBJ1-1, with 7 bases that match TRBD1. The length of the CDR3 is 15 residues. From germline, CDR1 is MGHRA and CDR2 YSYEKL. V shed 6 bases and J 4 bases; nucleotides not matched to a gene: 11. CDR3 nucleotide sequence: TGCGCCAGCAGTCCAATACAGGGGAGGCCCACTGAAGCTTTCTTT. It codes for CASSPIQGRPTEAFF.

The chain links TRBV21-1 to TRBJ2-4; the D call TRBD2 from the table was never checked on the DNA. TRBV21-1 is marked as a pseudogene. This CDR3 spans 19 amino acids. The CDR3 region is CASRIKGGTSGSDKNIQYF. CDR3 coding DNA: TGTGCCAGCAGAATAAAAGGAGGGACTAGCGGGAGTGACAAAAACATTCAGTACTTC.

This clonotype appeared many times. This chain joins TRBV5-1 and TRBJ2-5, with 7 bases aligning to TRBD2. With V trimmed by 0 bases and J by 4 bases, 9 bases remained unmatched. The CDR3 contains 16 residues. Germline V gives CDR1 SGHRS, CDR2 YFSETQ. This CDR3 reads CASSLESGGQVETQYF. CDR3 nucleotide sequence: TGCGCCAGCAGCTTGGAATCGGGGGGTCAGGTAGAGACCCAGTACTTC.

At least ten counts were recorded for this clonotype. The rearrangement uses TRBV12-3 or TRBV12-4 and TRBJ2-5; maybe TRBD2 (5 bases). V lost 9 bases to trimming and J lost 4 bases, with 15 bases between them. CDR3 length: 13 residues. CDR3 DNA: TGTGCCAGTCGGCCGGGGAACGGAGAGACCCAGTACTTC. Amino acids: CASRPGNGETQYF.

The chain uses TRBV4-1 and TRBJ2-1, with TRBD1 identical over 8 bases. Looked up from germline, CDR1 is MGHRA and CDR2 is YSYEKL. With V trimmed by 0 bases and J by 1 base, 8 bases remained unmatched. The CDR3 totals 18 residues. This CDR3 is CASSQDSITGGSYNEQFF. CDR3 in DNA: TGCGCCAGCAGCCAAGATTCTATTACAGGGGGGTCCTACAATGAGCAGTTCTTC.

This clonotype was seen repeatedly, ten times or more. The rearrangement joins TRBV9 to TRBJ2-1; 10 bases match TRBD2. Per the germline V gene, CDR1 is SGDLS and CDR2 is YYNGEE. This CDR3 spans 18 amino acids. The V and J ends lost 0 bases and 7 bases, in that order; junction bases with no gene match: 13. CDR3 loop: CASSVGGASGSKLNEQFF. Here the CDR3 DNA reads TGTGCCAGCAGCGTAGGTGGGGCTAGCGGGAGTAAGTTGAATGAGCAGTTCTTC.

The V call is TRBV5-1, the J call TRBJ2-1; 11 bases match TRBD2. The J segment lost 4 bases and the V segment lost 4 bases, leaving 7 bases of the junction unmatched. This CDR3 has 16 residues. Germline V lookup: CDR1 SGHRS, CDR2 YFSETQ. CDR3 protein: CASSRSGGAKYNEQFF. DNA for the CDR3: TGCGCCAGCAGCCGTAGCGGGGGGGCCAAATACAATGAGCAGTTCTTC.

This chain connects TRBV5-1 to TRBJ2-1; possibly TRBD2 for D (6 bases). CDR1 and CDR2 (germline): SGHRS, YFSETQ. V gave up 6 bases and J gave up 10 bases, with 23 bases separating them. The CDR3 consists of 15 residues. This chain's CDR3 is CASTLPDGGPGEQFF. The CDR3 DNA is TGCGCCAGCACCCTCCCGGACGGGGGACCCGGGGAGCAGTTCTTC.

The gene calls are TRBV12-3 or TRBV12-4 and TRBJ2-7, with a tentative D call TRBD2 (6 bases). The germline V and J ends were trimmed by 6 bases and 4 bases, with 19 bases remaining between them. CDR3 length equals 15 residues. CDR3 amino acids: CASRASGTPWYEQYF. The CDR3 DNA reads TGTGCCAGCAGGGCCTCCGGGACTCCGTGGTACGAGCAGTACTTC.

This clonotype has only a few counts. The chain has TRBV3-1 and TRBJ2-3, with 12 bases matching TRBD2. CDR1 LGHDT and CDR2 YNNKEL come from the germline V gene (reference sequence). CDR3 length: 16 amino acids. The V and J ends lost 4 bases and 2 bases, in that order; junction bases with no gene match: 4. CDR3 bases: TGTGCCAGCAGCCCACTAGCGGGGGGTTACACAGATACGCAGTATTTT. Translation: CASSPLAGGYTDTQYF.

CDR3 bases: TGCAGTGCTAGAGCCACATGGACCCCTTCTCATGAGCAGTTCTTC. Encoded protein: CSARATWTPSHEQFF. The rearrangement joins TRBV20-1 to TRBJ2-1; no clear D. CDR1 is DFQATT, CDR2 SNEGSKA, per germline (reference sequence). The CDR3 contains 15 residues. V shed 1 base and J shed 8 bases, with 18 bases lying between them.

This clonotype has just a few counts. The chain combines TRBV2 with TRBJ2-2; weak D call: TRBD1 (6 bases). From germline, CDR1 is SNHLY and CDR2 FYNNEI. The CDR3 has 15 amino acids. V was clipped by 6 bases and J by 3 bases, with 14 bases between them. As DNA, the CDR3 is TGTGCCAGCAGCGAGGGGTACAGGGACACCGGGGAGCTGTTTTTT. Translating gives CASSEGYRDTGELFF.

This rearrangement joins TRBV4-1 to TRBJ2-2; 7 bases map to TRBD1. This CDR3 region has 13 residues. Germline CDR1 reads MGHRA; CDR2 reads YSYEKL. V was pared by 5 bases and J by 8 bases, with 5 bases of the junction left unmatched. The CDR3 nucleotides are TGCGCCAGCAGCGACCGACAGGGTGGGGAGCTGTTTTTT. It translates to CASSDRQGGELFF.

In its sample, this clonotype was seen a few times. The CDR3 reads CASSHTGREISEAFF. The CDR3 DNA follows: TGTGCCAGCAGCCACACGGGGCGGGAAATCTCTGAAGCTTTCTTT. The rearrangement uses TRBV3-1 and TRBJ1-1, with a weak D call TRBD1 (5 bases). This CDR3 is built from 15 residues. From germline, CDR1 is LGHDT and CDR2 YNNKEL (reference sequence). With 3 bases removed from V and 6 bases from J, the gap between germline ends came to 17 bases.

This clonotype was detected ten times or more. The V and J genes are TRBV27 and TRBJ2-7; D might be TRBD2 (6 bases). V lost 8 bases to trimming and J lost 2 bases, with 13 bases between them. CDR3 length equals 13 residues. Germline CDR1 is MNHEY and CDR2 is SMNVEV (reference sequence). Here the CDR3 reads CASRAGSTYEQYF. The DNA of the CDR3 is TGTGCCAGCCGCGCGGGATCAACCTACGAGCAGTACTTC.

Here the CDR3 reads CASSFRVKETQYF. The CDR3 nucleotides are TGTGCCAGCAGCTTTAGGGTTAAAGAGACCCAGTACTTC. The chain couples TRBV5-6 to TRBJ2-5; D remains unclear. V dropped 2 bases and J dropped 3 bases, with 8 bases sitting between them. CDR1 is SGHDT, CDR2 YYEEEE, per germline. The CDR3 loop spans 13 amino acids.

The chain is built from TRBV7-9 and TRBJ2-3, with D unclear. Trimming shortened V by 5 bases and J by 2 bases, and 20 bases separated the two germline ends. Germline loops: CDR1 SEHNR, CDR2 FQNEAQ (reference sequence). The CDR3 is 17 residues long. The CDR3 region has the DNA TGTGCCAGCAGCCTATCCCCGGGTGGCGTCCTCACAGATACGCAGTATTTT. Translated: CASSLSPGGVLTDTQYF. The variable domain in full, with the rest retrieved from reference TRBV7-9 and TRBJ2-3, is DTGVSQNPRHKITKRGQNVTFRCDPISEHNRLYWYRQTLGQGPEFLTYFQNEAQLEKSRLLSDRFSAERPKGSFSTLEIQRTEQGDSAMYLCASSLSPGGVLTDTQYFGPGTRLTVL.

J is TRBJ1-1 and V is TRBV12-3 or TRBV12-4, with a tentative D call TRBD1 (6 bases). The V and J ends lost 6 bases and 5 bases respectively, with 13 bases between them. The CDR3 totals 13 residues. CDR3: CASSPNRVTEAFF. The CDR3 DNA follows: TGTGCCAGCAGCCCTAACAGGGTTACTGAAGCTTTCTTT.

J is TRBJ1-5 and V is TRBV6-1; D remains ambiguous. The V end lost 6 bases, the J end lost 1 base, and 13 bases lay between the germline ends. The CDR3 runs to 15 residues. Per the germline V gene, CDR1 is MNHNS and CDR2 is SASEGT. CDR3 sequence: CASSNWGASNQPQHF. The CDR3 nucleotides are TGTGCCAGCAGCAACTGGGGTGCGAGCAATCAGCCCCAGCATTTT.